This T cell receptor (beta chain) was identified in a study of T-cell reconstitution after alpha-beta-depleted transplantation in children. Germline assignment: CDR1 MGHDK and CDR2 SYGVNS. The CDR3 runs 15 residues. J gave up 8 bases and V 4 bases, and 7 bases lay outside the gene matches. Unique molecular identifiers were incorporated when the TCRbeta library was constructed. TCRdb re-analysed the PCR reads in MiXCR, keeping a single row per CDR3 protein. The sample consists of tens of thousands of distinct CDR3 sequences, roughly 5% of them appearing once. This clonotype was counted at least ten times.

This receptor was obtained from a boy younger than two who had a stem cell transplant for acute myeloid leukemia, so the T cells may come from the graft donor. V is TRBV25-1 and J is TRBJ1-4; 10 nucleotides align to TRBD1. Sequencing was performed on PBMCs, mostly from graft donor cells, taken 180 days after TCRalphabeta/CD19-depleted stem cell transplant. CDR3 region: CASSARTGGSEKLFF. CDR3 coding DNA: TGTGCCAGCAGTGCCCGGACAGGGGGATCGGAAAAACTGTTTTTT.